These 20 T cell receptor beta chains were sequenced from one sample in a study of cytomegalovirus exposure and HLA in healthy donors. Researchers ran the PCR with 60 Vbeta and 13 Jbeta primers. TCRdb's table, derived via immunoSEQ multiplex PCR, lists solely in-frame clones and lacks some. The sample includes around 170,000 clones, 75% to 90% of them seen just once. Material for sequencing was PBMCs. Every receptor here comes from a woman younger than 35 in good health and CMV-seronegative.

The V and J genes are TRBV28 and TRBJ2-7, with D maybe TRBD2 (5 bases). V lost 5 bases and J lost 3, with 17 bases in between. The CDR3 covers 15 residues. CDR1 is MDHEN, CDR2 SYDVKM, per germline. The CDR3 sequence: CASSPTGRGNYEQYF. The CDR3 DNA sequence: TGTGCCAGCAGTCCGACCGGCAGAGGGAACTACGAGCAGTACTTC.

This rearrangement joins TRBV10-2 to TRBJ1-1; TRBD1 agrees at 9 bases. CDR1 is WSHSY and CDR2 is SAAADI in the germline V gene. The CDR3 totals 14 residues. V lost 4 bases, J lost 6 bases, and 6 bases stayed unmatched. The CDR3: CASSGGQGVAEAFF. Written as DNA, the CDR3 is TGCGCCAGCAGTGGGGGACAGGGAGTGGCTGAAGCTTTCTTT.

This clone was observed a few times. The chain recombines TRBV19 with TRBJ2-7; possibly TRBD2 for D (7 bases). Trimming pared 2 bases from V and 7 bases from J, leaving 18 bases between. From germline, CDR1 is LNHDA and CDR2 SQIVND (reference sequence). The CDR3 contains 15 residues. The CDR3 sequence: CASSIRGGPLGEQYF. CDR3 DNA: TGTGCCAGTAGTATAAGGGGGGGCCCCCTTGGGGAGCAGTACTTC.

V is TRBV27 and J is TRBJ2-3; 8 bases align to TRBD1. The CDR3 spans 15 residues. J lost 2 bases, V lost 1 base, and 2 bases had no gene match. CDR1 is MNHEY, CDR2 SMNVEV, per germline (reference sequence). Here the CDR3 reads CASSLWGQDTDTQYF. The DNA for the CDR3 is TGTGCCAGCAGTTTATGGGGACAGGACACAGATACGCAGTATTTT.

This chain joins TRBV7-9 and TRBJ1-2, with 7 bases fitting TRBD1. The CDR3 is made up of 12 amino acids. Germline loops: CDR1 SEHNR, CDR2 FQNEAQ (reference sequence). V trimming: 5 bases; J trimming: 7 bases; junction bases outside the gene matches: 4. The CDR3 DNA is TGTGCCAGCAGCCTAACAGGGGCTGGCTACACCTTC. It yields the protein CASSLTGAGYTF.

Concerning this clone: Other DNA sequences in this sample translate to the same CDR3. The V and J genes are TRBV9 and TRBJ2-1; 12 bases are shared with TRBD2. The CDR3 extends over 15 amino acids. The germline V gene has CDR1 SGDLS and CDR2 YYNGEE. Unmatched junction bases numbered 4, after V lost 2 bases and J lost 7 bases. DNA for the CDR3: TGTGCCAGCAGCGTTGGGACTAGCGGGTATAATGAGCAGTTCTTC. Its translation: CASSVGTSGYNEQFF.

The chain has TRBV5-1 and TRBJ2-3, with 8 bases identical to TRBD2. This CDR3 is built from 15 residues. CDR1 and CDR2 (germline): SGHRS, YFSETQ. V shed 0 bases and J 4 bases; nucleotides not matched to a gene: 4. The CDR3 DNA is TGCGCCAGCAGCTTGGAACGGGGGGGGGCAGATACGCAGTATTTT. Amino acid sequence: CASSLERGGADTQYF.

The V and J genes are TRBV13 and TRBJ2-3; tentatively, D is TRBD1 (5 bases). V was shortened by 3 bases and J by 0 bases, with 10 bases between the two germline ends. The CDR3 totals 15 residues. Looked up from germline, CDR1 is PRHDT and CDR2 is FYEKMQ (reference sequence). The CDR3 region is CASSLQGASTDTQYF. CDR3 in DNA: TGTGCCAGCAGCTTGCAGGGCGCTAGCACAGATACGCAGTATTTT.

The V call is TRBV7-9, the J call TRBJ1-3, with 8 nucleotides matching TRBD1. The J segment lost 0 bases and the V segment lost 0 bases, leaving 10 bases of the junction unmatched. The length of the CDR3 is 19 residues. Germline V gene lookup returns CDR1 SEHNR and CDR2 FQNEAQ (reference sequence). The CDR3 nucleotides read TGTGCCAGCAGCTTAGCCCTGGTACAGGGGGGATACTCTGGAAACACCATATATTTT. It translates to CASSLALVQGGYSGNTIYF.

The CDR3 DNA sequence: TGTGCCAGCGTCAAACGACAGGGGGCCACTGAAGCTTTCTTT. Amino acid sequence: CASVKRQGATEAFF. The V and J genes are TRBV6-5 and TRBJ1-1; 10 bases are shared with TRBD1. The CDR3 runs 14 residues. Germline trimming cut 8 bases from V and 4 bases from J; bases unmatched to any gene: 7. Germline values: CDR1 MNHEY, CDR2 SVGAGI.

This chain links TRBV16 with TRBJ2-7, with 9 nucleotides matching TRBD1. Unmatched junction bases numbered 7, after V lost 1 base and J lost 6 bases. In germline, CDR1 is KGHSY, CDR2 FQNENV. The CDR3 contains 15 residues. DNA of the CDR3: TGTGCCAGCAGCCAATTCACAGGGGGCCAGGTCGAGCAGTACTTC. Amino acids: CASSQFTGGQVEQYF.

This sequence joins TRBV14 and TRBJ2-5; weak D call: TRBD1 (5 bases). Looked up from germline, CDR1 is SGHDN and CDR2 is FVKESK. V was pared by 4 bases and J by 5 bases, with 5 bases between. The CDR3 contains 11 residues. The CDR3 DNA follows: TGTGCCAGCAGCCGGGGCGAGACCCAGTACTTC. This sequence encodes CASSRGETQYF.

The chain couples TRBV27 to TRBJ2-3; a weak D match, TRBD1 (5 bases). The CDR3 extends over 15 amino acids. The V gene lost 2 bases and the J gene lost 1 base, with 10 bases spanning the gap. Germline values: CDR1 MNHEY, CDR2 SMNVEV (reference sequence). The CDR3 DNA follows: TGTGCCAGCAGTTTAGGGCAGGGTGGCACAGATACGCAGTATTTT. This gives the protein CASSLGQGGTDTQYF.

This chain links TRBV7-7 with TRBJ2-1, with 7 bases matching TRBD1. Unmatched junction bases numbered 7, after V lost 5 bases and J lost 3 bases. CDR1 SSHAT and CDR2 FNYEAQ come from the germline V gene (reference sequence). This CDR3 is built from 15 residues. The CDR3 loop is CASSTYRGHYNEQFF. The DNA for the CDR3 is TGTGCCAGCAGCACCTACAGGGGCCACTACAATGAGCAGTTCTTC.

The chain has TRBV16 and TRBJ2-1, with 8 bases that match TRBD2. The germline V gene encodes CDR1 KGHSY and CDR2 FQNENV. V lost 7 bases to trimming and J lost 14 bases; unmatched junction nucleotides: 16. The CDR3 is 14 amino acids. The CDR3 nucleotides are TGTGCCAGCACCCCTCGGGTTGTTAGCGGGGTAAAGTTCTTC. Amino acid sequence: CASTPRVVSGVKFF. Looking up the rest from reference TRBV16 and TRBJ2-1 gives the full variable domain: GEEVAQTPKHLVRGEGQKAKLYCAPIKGHSYVFWYQQVLKNEFKFLISFQNENVFDETGMPKERFSAKCLPNSPCSLEIQATKLEDSAVYFCASTPRVVSGVKFFGPGTRLTVL.

The rearrangement joins TRBV2 to TRBJ1-3, with D unresolved. This CDR3 spans 16 amino acids. Trimming stripped 3 bases from V and 0 bases from J, with 12 bases between. From germline, CDR1 is SNHLY and CDR2 FYNNEI. The chain's CDR3 is CASSESTHGSGNTIYF. The CDR3 nucleotides read TGTGCCAGCAGTGAGAGTACTCACGGCTCTGGAAACACCATATATTTT.

Note on this clone: The same CDR3 can be traced to other DNA sequences in this sample. The chain uses TRBV7-3 and TRBJ2-3; TRBD2 aligns across 14 bases. Trimming removed 4 bases from V and 1 base from J; junction bases left unmatched: 1. The germline CDR1 and CDR2 sequences are SGHTA and FQGTGA. The length of the CDR3 is 16 residues. The CDR3 nucleotides read TGTGCCAGCAGCTCGGGACTAGCGGGGGGCACAGATACGCAGTATTTT. This translates into CASSSGLAGGTDTQYF.

The V and J genes are TRBV6-1 and TRBJ1-4; perhaps TRBD1 as D (5 bases). The CDR3 is 15 residues long. Trimming left V 7 bases short and J 8 bases short, with 20 bases between. The germline gives CDR1 MNHNS, CDR2 SASEGT. CDR3 amino acids: CASIYGQAMEEKLFF. The DNA for the CDR3 is TGTGCCAGCATCTACGGACAAGCTATGGAGGAAAAACTGTTTTTT.

The table lists this clone with a few counts. V and J are TRBV10-3 and TRBJ1-1; 7 nucleotides agree with TRBD1. This CDR3 is built from 16 residues. Germline trimming cut 0 bases from V and 0 bases from J; bases unmatched to any gene: 4. Germline CDR1 and CDR2: ENHRY and SYGVKD. CDR3 sequence (DNA): TGTGCCATCAGTGAGTCAGGGGGCGATATGAACACTGAAGCTTTCTTT. As protein: CAISESGGDMNTEAFF.

The genes are TRBV19 and TRBJ2-7, with D perhaps TRBD2 (5 bases). V was cut by 1 base and J by 2 bases, with 9 bases left in between. The CDR3 loop spans 14 amino acids. Germline V gene lookup returns CDR1 LNHDA and CDR2 SQIVND (reference sequence). The CDR3 DNA reads TGTGCCAGTAGTATAGTACCCGGGGCCTACGAGCAGTACTTC. As protein: CASSIVPGAYEQYF.